This entry is about one T cell receptor beta chain. Antigen: not known. Method: immunoSEQ multiplex PCR; TCRdb's copy keeps in-frame clones and lacks some. The table lists about 680,000 clones, roughly 90% of them singletons. Treatment indicated: 15 to 20 received Ad26.COV2.S at low or high dose, single or two shots; five or six received placebo; per-sample allocation not given. After the first vaccine or placebo injection, samples were drawn on day 63. Recruitment in Boston yielded a donor of adult age, 18-55 years. In the vaccine, an Ad26 vector expressed the SARS-CoV-2 spike of the Wuhan strain. The sample is drawn from a study of Ad26.COV2.S vaccination and SARS-CoV-2 variants. Study findings and constraints: Reported post-vaccination CD8+ and CD4+ T cell responses to spike showed substantial breadth.

The CDR3 spans 13 residues. Trimming cost V 6 bases and J 3 bases, with 12 bases left between them. The source of this sequence is a person aged 18-60 years who received the Ad26.COV2.S COVID-19 vaccine or a placebo. This sample comprised peripheral blood, obtained in a trial of Ad26.COV2.S vaccine versus placebo. The chain joins TRBV12-3 or TRBV12-4 to TRBJ2-7, with D possibly matching TRBD1 (5 bases). The CDR3 DNA reads TGTGCCAGCAGCACACAGGATTACTACGAGCAGTACTTC. Translating it yields CASSTQDYYEQYF.